Listed below are T cell receptor beta chains from one sample, sequenced in a study of shared T cell receptors in the human thymus. The data were produced by immunoSEQ multiplex PCR, yet TCRdb's version contains in-frame clones alone and is incomplete. The sample lists 450,000 to 650,000 clones, more than 75% seen once, with about 0.013% in the top ten. Separately, the same data were catalogued under a study of human thymus T cells.

Sequenced input: thymocytes. The receptors originated from a boy in the first two years of life with a congenital heart defect. The CDR3 runs from the conserved cysteine through the conserved F or W. Each record gives: J gene, V gene, clone size, D gene, CDR3 DNA, CDR3 protein. D genes are given only for firm matches. Clone size is stated in some rows and not others, as once, few, many or a class when expanded.

j_call: TRBJ2-1; v_call: TRBV25-1; clone_size: -; d_call: TRBD2; cdr3_nt: TGTGCCAGCAGTGAATCCACTAGCGGGGTCTCCTACAATGAGCAGTTCTTC; cdr3_aa: CASSESTSGVSYNEQFF
j_call: TRBJ2-1; v_call: TRBV7-6; clone_size: few; d_call: -; cdr3_nt: TGTGCCAGCAGCCGCCCTCCCAGGGCAGCCAATTACAATGAGCAGTTCTTC; cdr3_aa: CASSRPPRAANYNEQFF
j_call: TRBJ1-2; v_call: TRBV2; clone_size: -; d_call: TRBD1; cdr3_nt: TGTGCCAGCAGCGCAGGACAGGGGGTCTATGGCTACACCTTC; cdr3_aa: CASSAGQGVYGYTF
j_call: TRBJ1-1; v_call: TRBV2; clone_size: -; d_call: -; cdr3_nt: TGTGCCAGCAGTATCTTAGATGGAGACCCCAACACTGAAGCTTTCTTT; cdr3_aa: CASSILDGDPNTEAFF
j_call: TRBJ2-1; v_call: TRBV28; clone_size: -; d_call: -; cdr3_nt: TGTGCCAGCAGTCCCCGGACTTCGGTTAATGAGCAGTTCTTC; cdr3_aa: CASSPRTSVNEQFF
j_call: TRBJ2-7; v_call: TRBV30; clone_size: few; d_call: TRBD2; cdr3_nt: TGTGCCTGGAGTCCCCGTAGCGGGAGATACGAGCAGTACTTC; cdr3_aa: CAWSPRSGRYEQYF
j_call: TRBJ1-1; v_call: TRBV5-6; clone_size: once; d_call: TRBD1; cdr3_nt: TGTGCCAGCAGCACCGGACAGGGGATTTACAACACTGAAGCTTTCTTT; cdr3_aa: CASSTGQGIYNTEAFF
j_call: TRBJ2-7; v_call: TRBV5-4; clone_size: -; d_call: TRBD2; cdr3_nt: TGTGCCAGCAGCTTCGGCGCGGGGGTCTACGAGCAGTACTTC; cdr3_aa: CASSFGAGVYEQYF
j_call: TRBJ2-1; v_call: TRBV27; clone_size: -; d_call: -; cdr3_nt: TGTGCCAGCAGTCCCACCTTCGGGGGATCTTACAATGAGCAGTTCTTC; cdr3_aa: CASSPTFGGSYNEQFF
j_call: TRBJ2-3; v_call: TRBV7-6; clone_size: -; d_call: -; cdr3_nt: TGTGCCAGCAGCCCCCGTAGCGGAAGCACAGATACGCAGTATTTT; cdr3_aa: CASSPRSGSTDTQYF
j_call: TRBJ2-3; v_call: TRBV28; clone_size: -; d_call: -; cdr3_nt: TGTGCCAGCAGCCGCACAGGATGCACAGATACGCAGTATTTT; cdr3_aa: CASSRTGCTDTQYF
j_call: TRBJ1-4; v_call: TRBV19; clone_size: few; d_call: TRBD1; cdr3_nt: TGTGCCAGTAGGAATCCGGGACAGTCATGGGAAAAACTGTTTTTT; cdr3_aa: CASRNPGQSWEKLFF
j_call: TRBJ1-2; v_call: TRBV6-5; clone_size: once; d_call: -; cdr3_nt: TGTGCCAGCAGTTACAATGATGGGGGGGGCTACACCTTC; cdr3_aa: CASSYNDGGGYTF
j_call: TRBJ2-7; v_call: TRBV6-5; clone_size: -; d_call: TRBD2; cdr3_nt: TGTGCCAGCAGTGGGCCTAGCGGGAGATGGGAGCAGTACTTC; cdr3_aa: CASSGPSGRWEQYF
j_call: TRBJ1-5; v_call: TRBV7-2; clone_size: -; d_call: TRBD1; cdr3_nt: TGTGCCAGCAGCTTAGACAGACAGGGGGGGTGGCCCCAGCATTTT; cdr3_aa: CASSLDRQGGWPQHF
j_call: TRBJ2-3; v_call: TRBV14; clone_size: -; d_call: -; cdr3_nt: TGTGCCAGCAGCCCCTTTTTCGCAGATACGCAGTATTTT; cdr3_aa: CASSPFFADTQYF
j_call: TRBJ2-7; v_call: TRBV19; clone_size: few; d_call: TRBD2; cdr3_nt: TGTGCCAGTAGTATTGGTCCAGCGGGGGAATACGAGCAGTACTTC; cdr3_aa: CASSIGPAGEYEQYF
j_call: TRBJ1-5; v_call: TRBV10-3; clone_size: -; d_call: -; cdr3_nt: TGTGCCATCAGTGATCACGCAGGCCTCGCCAATCAGCCCCAGCATTTT; cdr3_aa: CAISDHAGLANQPQHF
j_call: TRBJ1-5; v_call: TRBV18; clone_size: few; d_call: -; cdr3_nt: TGTGCCAGCTCCCCTCCGGCAGGGGCTAATCAGCCCCAGCATTTT; cdr3_aa: CASSPPAGANQPQHF
j_call: TRBJ1-1; v_call: TRBV2; clone_size: few; d_call: -; cdr3_nt: TGTGCCAGCAGTGAAAGGGAGATACACAGGGACCTGATGTGTAGCACTGAAGCTTTCTTT; cdr3_aa: CASSEREIHRDLMCSTEAFF
j_call: TRBJ2-7; v_call: TRBV25-1; clone_size: -; d_call: -; cdr3_nt: TGTGCCAGCAGTGTCGCCTACGAGCAGTACTTC; cdr3_aa: CASSVAYEQYF
j_call: TRBJ2-2; v_call: TRBV19; clone_size: -; d_call: TRBD1; cdr3_nt: TGTGCCAGTAGTATAGGGGGAGGGGACAGGGGGCTAAGCACCGGGGAGCTGTTTTTT; cdr3_aa: CASSIGGGDRGLSTGELFF
j_call: TRBJ2-1; v_call: TRBV23-1; clone_size: -; d_call: TRBD1; cdr3_nt: TGCGCCAGCAGTCAATCACCGCCGGACAGGGGAGGCTACAATGAGCAGTTCTTC; cdr3_aa: CASSQSPPDRGGYNEQFF
j_call: TRBJ2-3; v_call: TRBV28; clone_size: -; d_call: -; cdr3_nt: TGTGCCAGCAGTCCCCCCGGGAATACGCAGTATTTT; cdr3_aa: CASSPPGNTQYF
j_call: TRBJ1-1; v_call: TRBV5-5; clone_size: -; d_call: -; cdr3_nt: TGTGCCAGCAGCTTGGTAATCGGGGACACTGAAGCTTTCTTT; cdr3_aa: CASSLVIGDTEAFF
j_call: TRBJ2-3; v_call: TRBV25-1; clone_size: -; d_call: TRBD2; cdr3_nt: TGTGCCAGCAGTGAATTTAGCGGGAGCCCTAGCACAGATACGCAGTATTTT; cdr3_aa: CASSEFSGSPSTDTQYF
j_call: TRBJ2-1; v_call: TRBV12-5; clone_size: -; d_call: -; cdr3_nt: TGTGCTAGTGGGCCCGGCGACGGGAGCTCCTACAATGAGCAGTTCTTC; cdr3_aa: CASGPGDGSSYNEQFF
j_call: TRBJ2-5; v_call: TRBV7-7; clone_size: once; d_call: -; cdr3_nt: TGTGCCAGCAGCCCTTCAGGGGCCCAAGAGACCCAGTACTTC; cdr3_aa: CASSPSGAQETQYF
j_call: TRBJ2-7; v_call: TRBV28; clone_size: -; d_call: -; cdr3_nt: TGTGCCAGCAGTCCCACAGGTAACAGGGAGACCTACGAGCAGTACTTC; cdr3_aa: CASSPTGNRETYEQYF
j_call: TRBJ1-1; v_call: TRBV27; clone_size: -; d_call: -; cdr3_nt: TGTGCCAGCAGTTTATCTAGGAGAGGGGGTGGGACTGAAGCTTTCTTT; cdr3_aa: CASSLSRRGGGTEAFF
j_call: TRBJ2-1; v_call: TRBV5-1; clone_size: -; d_call: -; cdr3_nt: TGCGCCAGCAGCTTGGCGGACTCTTCCCCTTACAATGAGCAGTTCTTC; cdr3_aa: CASSLADSSPYNEQFF
j_call: TRBJ2-1; v_call: TRBV28; clone_size: -; d_call: -; cdr3_nt: TGTGCCAGCAGAACATCCCCCAAAGAGCAGTTCTTC; cdr3_aa: CASRTSPKEQFF
j_call: TRBJ1-2; v_call: TRBV9; clone_size: once; d_call: -; cdr3_nt: TGTGCCAGCAGCGCTTTGGACAGAACGCTTAAGTATGGCTACACCTTC; cdr3_aa: CASSALDRTLKYGYTF
j_call: TRBJ2-1; v_call: TRBV7-9; clone_size: -; d_call: -; cdr3_nt: TGTGCCAGCAGCTTGCAGGCCCATGAGCAGTTCTTC; cdr3_aa: CASSLQAHEQFF
j_call: TRBJ2-7; v_call: TRBV28; clone_size: -; d_call: TRBD1; cdr3_nt: TGTGCCAGCAGTTTAAAATCCTCTAGGGACAGGGGTTCCTACGAGCAGTACTTC; cdr3_aa: CASSLKSSRDRGSYEQYF
j_call: TRBJ1-5; v_call: TRBV15; clone_size: few; d_call: TRBD1; cdr3_nt: TGTGCCACCAGCACAGCGACAGGGTACAATCAGCCCCAGCATTTT; cdr3_aa: CATSTATGYNQPQHF
j_call: TRBJ1-1; v_call: TRBV29-1; clone_size: once; d_call: TRBD1; cdr3_nt: TGCAGCGCGTGGGACAGGGTCGACACTGAAGCTTTCTTT; cdr3_aa: CSAWDRVDTEAFF
j_call: TRBJ2-1; v_call: TRBV7-9; clone_size: -; d_call: -; cdr3_nt: TGTGCCAGCAGCTTAGCCGTAGGTAGCCTGAGCTCCTACAATGAGCAGTTCTTC; cdr3_aa: CASSLAVGSLSSYNEQFF
j_call: TRBJ1-2; v_call: TRBV18; clone_size: -; d_call: -; cdr3_nt: TGTGCCAGCTCACTAAAAGACAGGCTGGTCTCTGGCTACACCTTC; cdr3_aa: CASSLKDRLVSGYTF
j_call: TRBJ2-3; v_call: TRBV9; clone_size: -; d_call: -; cdr3_nt: TGTGCCAGCAGCGTATGGGGGGAGTCGAGCACAGATACGCAGTATTTT; cdr3_aa: CASSVWGESSTDTQYF
j_call: TRBJ2-3; v_call: TRBV30; clone_size: -; d_call: TRBD1; cdr3_nt: TGTGCCTGGGGGCCCCAGGGGGACACAGATACGCAGTATTTT; cdr3_aa: CAWGPQGDTDTQYF
j_call: TRBJ1-1; v_call: TRBV6-1; clone_size: few; d_call: TRBD1; cdr3_nt: TGTGCCAGCATTAGACTCAGGGGGTGGGCCTCCGAAGCTTTCTTT; cdr3_aa: CASIRLRGWASEAFF